In this sample, the clone carrying this TCR beta chain turned up a few times. Samples came from patients with localized non-small cell lung adenocarcinoma. The data were obtained in a study of CD4 and CD8 cells across lung adenocarcinoma regions. One entry per CDR3 protein, called by TCRdb with MiXCR from the PCR reads. The table includes about 4,000 distinct CDR3 sequences, roughly 51% detected once. The receptor was derived from a female donor with lung adenocarcinoma. The CD4 and CD8 labels of this study may be unreliable. The sample taken for sequencing was CD4+ T cells from the margin of a lung tumor.

The CDR3 region is CASSLGRGYYEQYF. The CDR3 DNA reads as TGTGCCAGCAGTTTAGGCAGGGGGTATTACGAGCAGTACTTC. This chain uses TRBV27 with TRBJ2-5, with TRBD1 matching over 7 bases. The last part of the DNA fits TRBJ2-7 better; the J call may be wrong. From germline, CDR1 is MNHEY and CDR2 SMNVEV (reference sequence). The CDR3 consists of 14 residues.